The rows below give T cell receptor beta chains drawn from one sample of a study of T cell responses to AZD1222 COVID-19 vaccine. The data were produced by immunoSEQ multiplex PCR, yet TCRdb's version contains in-frame clones alone and is incomplete. The sample has roughly 150,000 clones, 92% seen once. The material was peripheral blood, obtained on day 0 of AZD1222 vaccination. These receptors all come from an adult in good health. CDR3s include the opening cysteine and the closing phenylalanine or tryptophan. D genes are given only for firm matches. For some rows the clone size is stated as once, few or many, or as a class when expanded; others skip it.

DNA: TGTGCCAGCAGTTACTCGAGTACACCGAGCTACGAGCAGTACTTC
CDR3: CASSYSSTPSYEQYF
D: -
V: TRBV6-5
J: TRBJ2-7
size: -

DNA: TGTGCCAGCAGCGGCGGGGACAGGGTGATCGAGACCCAGTACTTC
CDR3: CASSGGDRVIETQYF
D: TRBD1
V: TRBV5-8
J: TRBJ2-5
size: -

DNA: TGCGCCAGCAGCCAAGGTTCCAGGGACACCGGGGAGCTGTTTTTT
CDR3: CASSQGSRDTGELFF
D: -
V: TRBV4-1
J: TRBJ2-2
size: -

DNA: TGCGCCAGTGCCCTTCTAGGGCCGCTTAATGAAAAACTGTTTTTT
CDR3: CASALLGPLNEKLFF
D: -
V: TRBV4-1
J: TRBJ1-4
size: -

DNA: TGTGCCAGCAGCACCTCCTACGAGCAGTACTTC
CDR3: CASSTSYEQYF
D: -
V: TRBV5-6
J: TRBJ2-7
size: -

DNA: TGTGCCAGCAGCAAAGATTCCTCTGGGGGGCTGGGGGCTGGCTACACCTTC
CDR3: CASSKDSSGGLGAGYTF
D: -
V: TRBV21-1
J: TRBJ1-2
size: -

DNA: TGTGCCAGTAGTGGGTCACCAAACTACAATGAGCAGTTCTTC
CDR3: CASSGSPNYNEQFF
D: -
V: TRBV19
J: TRBJ2-1
size: -

DNA: TGTGCCAGCAGGAAACCGGGACAGGGCGGCTATGGCTACACCTTC
CDR3: CASRKPGQGGYGYTF
D: TRBD1
V: TRBV6-5
J: TRBJ1-2
size: -

DNA: TGTGCCAGCAGCTCCGGGACGGGGATATACGAGCAGTACTTC
CDR3: CASSSGTGIYEQYF
D: -
V: TRBV28
J: TRBJ2-7
size: -

DNA: TGTGCCAGCAGCCAAGATTCGGCCGCAGGGACAGATACGCAGTATTTT
CDR3: CASSQDSAAGTDTQYF
D: -
V: TRBV3-1/TRBV3-2
J: TRBJ2-3
size: -

DNA: TGTGCCAGCAGCCCCAGGACAGGGAGGAGCACCGGGGAGCTGTTTTTT
CDR3: CASSPRTGRSTGELFF
D: TRBD1
V: TRBV7-2
J: TRBJ2-2
size: -

DNA: TGCGCCAGCAGCTTGGCCCCAACAGGGGACAATGAGCAGTTCTTC
CDR3: CASSLAPTGDNEQFF
D: TRBD1
V: TRBV5-1
J: TRBJ2-1
size: -

DNA: TGCGCCAGTAAAGGGCCGCACAGCACAGATACGCAGTATTTT
CDR3: CASKGPHSTDTQYF
D: -
V: TRBV10-1
J: TRBJ2-3
size: -

DNA: TGTGCCAGCAGCTTACAGCAAAGCACTTCGAACACCGGGGAGCTGTTTTTT
CDR3: CASSLQQSTSNTGELFF
D: -
V: TRBV5-5
J: TRBJ2-2
size: -

DNA: TGTGCCAGCAGTTCTATCCGGACAGGGAACTATGGCTACACCTTC
CDR3: CASSSIRTGNYGYTF
D: TRBD1
V: TRBV27
J: TRBJ1-2
size: -

DNA: TGTGCCAGCAGTGAACAGGGGGTAGCCCGTGGGAATGAGCAGTTCTTC
CDR3: CASSEQGVARGNEQFF
D: TRBD1
V: TRBV2
J: TRBJ2-1
size: -

DNA: TGCAGCGTTGAAAGTCGCGCGACAGGCCGTCCTGACACCATATATTTT
CDR3: CSVESRATGRPDTIYF
D: -
V: TRBV29-1
J: TRBJ1-3
size: -

DNA: TGTGCCAGTAGTATGGAGGGCTCGGGATCACCCCTCCACTTT
CDR3: CASSMEGSGSPLHF
D: -
V: TRBV19
J: TRBJ1-6
size: -

DNA: TGTGCCAGCAGCCCGGACAGGGGGCTCTACGAGCAGTACTTC
CDR3: CASSPDRGLYEQYF
D: TRBD1
V: TRBV7-8
J: TRBJ2-7
size: -

DNA: TGCGCCAGCAGTGAGTCAAGGGGAAGCAATCAGCCCCAGCATTTT
CDR3: CASSESRGSNQPQHF
D: -
V: TRBV10-1
J: TRBJ1-5
size: -

DNA: TGTGCCAGTAGTATCGACAGGGTGTATCAGCCCCAGCATTTT
CDR3: CASSIDRVYQPQHF
D: TRBD1
V: TRBV19
J: TRBJ1-5
size: -

DNA: TGTGCCATCAGTGCTCTAGCGGGGGCTACTAGCACAGATACGCAGTATTTT
CDR3: CAISALAGATSTDTQYF
D: TRBD2
V: TRBV10-3
J: TRBJ2-3
size: -

DNA: TGTGCCAGCAGCGCCCGACCGGGACAGAGCTTAAACTATGGCTACACCTTC
CDR3: CASSARPGQSLNYGYTF
D: TRBD1
V: TRBV9
J: TRBJ1-2
size: -

DNA: TGCGCCAGCAGCCGGGGGGACTGGACTAAAGAGACCCAGTACTTC
CDR3: CASSRGDWTKETQYF
D: -
V: TRBV4-3
J: TRBJ2-5
size: -

DNA: TGTGCCAGCAGTTCCGGGACAGGACTCTACGAGCAGTACTTC
CDR3: CASSSGTGLYEQYF
D: TRBD1
V: TRBV3-1/TRBV3-2
J: TRBJ2-7
size: -

DNA: TGTGCCAGCAGCGTCACCCAGGGACCCTACAATGAGCAGTTCTTC
CDR3: CASSVTQGPYNEQFF
D: -
V: TRBV9
J: TRBJ2-1
size: -

DNA: TGTGCCAGCAACAAGGGACTAGCTATATACAATGAGCAGTTCTTC
CDR3: CASNKGLAIYNEQFF
D: TRBD2
V: TRBV6-5
J: TRBJ2-1
size: -

DNA: TGTGCCAGCAGCCCGGGACCCACGAACACCGGGGAGCTGTTTTTT
CDR3: CASSPGPTNTGELFF
D: -
V: TRBV6-5
J: TRBJ2-2
size: -

DNA: TGTGCCAGCAGCCCGCTGGGACAGGTTTATGGCTACACCTTC
CDR3: CASSPLGQVYGYTF
D: TRBD1
V: TRBV9
J: TRBJ1-2
size: -

DNA: TGTGCCTGGAAGAGGAGCGGAAACACCATATATTTT
CDR3: CAWKRSGNTIYF
D: -
V: TRBV30
J: TRBJ1-3
size: few

DNA: TGTGCCAGCAGCCCCTCGCCATACTCTGGAAACACCATATATTTT
CDR3: CASSPSPYSGNTIYF
D: -
V: TRBV6-2/TRBV6-3
J: TRBJ1-3
size: -

DNA: TGCGCCAGCAGCCAATCTAGAGGGGGCCGCTACGAGCAGTACTTC
CDR3: CASSQSRGGRYEQYF
D: TRBD1
V: TRBV4-1
J: TRBJ2-7
size: -

DNA: TGTGCCAGCAGTTCTGGGGCGGGGACCCAGTACTTC
CDR3: CASSSGAGTQYF
D: -
V: TRBV28
J: TRBJ2-5
size: -

DNA: TGTGCCAGCAAGCCGGACACCAACTCCTACGAGCAGTACTTC
CDR3: CASKPDTNSYEQYF
D: -
V: TRBV5-5
J: TRBJ2-7
size: -

DNA: TGTGCCAGCTCACCCGGGGGGGACAATGAGCAGTTCTTC
CDR3: CASSPGGDNEQFF
D: TRBD2
V: TRBV18
J: TRBJ2-1
size: -

DNA: TGCGCCAGCAGCCAAGATTTGGGGTCCACCGGGGAGCTGTTTTTT
CDR3: CASSQDLGSTGELFF
D: -
V: TRBV4-3
J: TRBJ2-2
size: -

DNA: TGTGCCAGCAACCACCGGGCAGGGAGGGAAAAACTGTTTTTT
CDR3: CASNHRAGREKLFF
D: -
V: TRBV5-6
J: TRBJ1-4
size: once

DNA: TGTGCCAGCAGCCAAGCAGGGTTGAGCGGCTACACCTTC
CDR3: CASSQAGLSGYTF
D: -
V: TRBV4-2
J: TRBJ1-2
size: -

DNA: TGTGCCTGGAGTACCCGACTAGGAATAAATGAGCAGTTCTTC
CDR3: CAWSTRLGINEQFF
D: -
V: TRBV30
J: TRBJ2-1
size: once

DNA: -
CDR3: CASRADRATPGSCFF
D: -
V: TRBV2
J: TRBJ2-2
size: -

DNA: TGTGCCATCAGTGACAGACCAGGTAACGATAATTCACCCCTCCACTTT
CDR3: CAISDRPGNDNSPLHF
D: -
V: TRBV10-3
J: TRBJ1-6
size: -

DNA: TGTGCCAGCAGCTTGGACAGGGGCAATCAGCCCCAGCATTTT
CDR3: CASSLDRGNQPQHF
D: TRBD1
V: TRBV7-2
J: TRBJ1-5
size: -

DNA: TGCGCCAGCAGCTTGACCGGGACTAGACAAGAGACCCAGTACTTC
CDR3: CASSLTGTRQETQYF
D: TRBD2
V: TRBV5-1
J: TRBJ2-5
size: -

DNA: TGTGCCAGCAGCTTGGCGGGGACGCAGTATGGCTACACCTTC
CDR3: CASSLAGTQYGYTF
D: -
V: TRBV5-4
J: TRBJ1-2
size: few

DNA: TGTGCCAGCAGAGTCGGCAATGAGCAGTTCTTC
CDR3: CASRVGNEQFF
D: -
V: TRBV28
J: TRBJ2-1
size: -